This TCR beta chain comes out of a study of cytotoxic CD8 clonotypes in ibrutinib-treated CLL. This clone was seen just once. Libraries were prepared by immunoSEQ multiplex PCR; TCRdb keeps only in-frame clonotypes and omits some of them. The sample records 100,000 to 150,000 clones, approximately 83% being singletons. V was clipped by 0 bases and J by 3 bases; unmatched bases: 5. The CDR3 has 16 amino acids. Per the germline V gene, CDR1 is MNHNY and CDR2 is SVGAGI (reference sequence). The sequence derives from a human donor with chronic lymphocytic leukemia. The starting material was PBMCs, obtained after 24 months of ibrutinib treatment. J is TRBJ2-1 and V is TRBV6-6; 7 bases match TRBD1. The CDR3 DNA follows: TGTGCCAGCAGTTACTCGGAAGGGGGCCGCTACAATGAGCAGTTCTTC. The encoded protein is CASSYSEGGRYNEQFF.